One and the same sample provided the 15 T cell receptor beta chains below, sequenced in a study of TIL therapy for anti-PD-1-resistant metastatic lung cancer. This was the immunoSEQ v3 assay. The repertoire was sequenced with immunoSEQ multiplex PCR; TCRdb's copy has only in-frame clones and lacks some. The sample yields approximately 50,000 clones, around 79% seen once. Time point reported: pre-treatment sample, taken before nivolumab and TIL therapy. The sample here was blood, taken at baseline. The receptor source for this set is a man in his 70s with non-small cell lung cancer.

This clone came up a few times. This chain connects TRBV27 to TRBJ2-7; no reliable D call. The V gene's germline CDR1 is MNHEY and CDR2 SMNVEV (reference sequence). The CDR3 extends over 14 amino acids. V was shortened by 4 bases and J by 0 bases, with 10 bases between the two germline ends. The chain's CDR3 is CASSWTGISYEQYF. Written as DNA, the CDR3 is TGTGCCAGCAGTTGGACGGGTATCTCCTACGAGCAGTACTTC.

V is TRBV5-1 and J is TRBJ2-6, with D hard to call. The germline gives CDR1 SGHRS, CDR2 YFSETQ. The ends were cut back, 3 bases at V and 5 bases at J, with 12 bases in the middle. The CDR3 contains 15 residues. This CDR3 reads CASSWEDRRANVLTF. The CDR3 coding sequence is TGCGCCAGCAGCTGGGAAGATCGAAGGGCCAACGTCCTGACTTTC.

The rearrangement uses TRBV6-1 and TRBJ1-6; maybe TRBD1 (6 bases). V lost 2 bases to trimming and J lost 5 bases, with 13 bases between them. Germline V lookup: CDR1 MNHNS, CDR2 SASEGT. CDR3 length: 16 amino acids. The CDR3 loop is CASSELGARNNSPLHF. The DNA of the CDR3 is TGTGCCAGCAGTGAACTGGGGGCGCGGAATAATTCACCCCTCCACTTT.

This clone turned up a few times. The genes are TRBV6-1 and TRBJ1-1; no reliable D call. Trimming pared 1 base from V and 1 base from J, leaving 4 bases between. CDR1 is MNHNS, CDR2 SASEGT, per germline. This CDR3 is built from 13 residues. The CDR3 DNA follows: TGTGCCAGCAGTGAAGGGGGGAACACTGAAGCTTTCTTT. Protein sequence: CASSEGGNTEAFF.

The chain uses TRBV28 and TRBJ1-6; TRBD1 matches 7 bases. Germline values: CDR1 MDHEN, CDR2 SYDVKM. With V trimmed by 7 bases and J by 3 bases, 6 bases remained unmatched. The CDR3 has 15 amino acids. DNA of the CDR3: TGTGCCAGCAAACGGGACAGATTCTATAATTCACCCCTCCACTTT. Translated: CASKRDRFYNSPLHF.

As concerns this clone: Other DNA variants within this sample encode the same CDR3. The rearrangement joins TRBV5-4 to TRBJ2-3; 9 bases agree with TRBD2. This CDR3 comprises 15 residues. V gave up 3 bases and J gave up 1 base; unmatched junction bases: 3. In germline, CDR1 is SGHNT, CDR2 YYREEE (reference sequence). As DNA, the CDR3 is TGTGCCAGCAGCTCCCGGACTAGCGGCACAGATACGCAGTATTTT. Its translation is CASSSRTSGTDTQYF.

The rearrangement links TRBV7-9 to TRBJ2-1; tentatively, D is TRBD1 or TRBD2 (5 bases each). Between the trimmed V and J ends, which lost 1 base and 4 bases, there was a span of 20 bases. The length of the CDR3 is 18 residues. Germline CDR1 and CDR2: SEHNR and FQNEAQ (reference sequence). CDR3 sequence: CASSLGLLRDQQYNEQFF. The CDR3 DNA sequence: TGTGCCAGCAGCTTAGGGCTCCTCCGGGACCAACAGTACAATGAGCAGTTCTTC. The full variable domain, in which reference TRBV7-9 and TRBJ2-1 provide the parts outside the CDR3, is DTGVSQNPRHKITKRGQNVTFRCDPISEHNRLYWYRQTLGQGPEFLTYFQNEAQLEKSRLLSDRFSAERPKGSFSTLEIQRTEQGDSAMYLCASSLGLLRDQQYNEQFFGPGTRLTVL.

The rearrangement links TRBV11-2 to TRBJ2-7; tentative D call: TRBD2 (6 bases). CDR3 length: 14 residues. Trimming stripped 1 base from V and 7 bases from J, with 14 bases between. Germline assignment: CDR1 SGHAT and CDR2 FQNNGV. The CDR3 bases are TGTGCCAGCAGCTTAGCCGGGAGTCGGGGAGAGCAGTACTTC. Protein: CASSLAGSRGEQYF. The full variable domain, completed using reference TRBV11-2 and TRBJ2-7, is EAGVAQSPRYKIIEKRQSVAFWCNPISGHATLYWYQQILGQGPKLLIQFQNNGVVDDSQLPKDRFSAERLKGVDSTLKIQPAKLEDSAVYLCASSLAGSRGEQYFGPGTRLTVT.

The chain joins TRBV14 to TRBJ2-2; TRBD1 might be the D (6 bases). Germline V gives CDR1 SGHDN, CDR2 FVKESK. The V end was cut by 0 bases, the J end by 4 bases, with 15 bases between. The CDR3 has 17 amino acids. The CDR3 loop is CASSQDSRRDTTGELFF. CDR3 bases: TGTGCCAGCAGCCAAGATAGCCGTCGGGACACCACCGGGGAGCTGTTTTTT.

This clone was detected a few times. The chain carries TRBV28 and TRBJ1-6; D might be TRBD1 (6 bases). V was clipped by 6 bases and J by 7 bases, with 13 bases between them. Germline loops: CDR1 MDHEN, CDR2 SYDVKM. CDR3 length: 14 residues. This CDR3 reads CASRADRQNSPLHF. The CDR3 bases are TGTGCCAGCAGGGCCGACAGGCAAAATTCACCCCTCCACTTT. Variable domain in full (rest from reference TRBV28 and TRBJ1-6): DVKVTQSSRYLVKRTGEKVFLECVQDMDHENMFWYRQDPGLGLRLIYFSYDVKMKEKGDIPEGYSVSREKKERFSLILESASTNQTSMYLCASRADRQNSPLHFGNGTRLTVT.

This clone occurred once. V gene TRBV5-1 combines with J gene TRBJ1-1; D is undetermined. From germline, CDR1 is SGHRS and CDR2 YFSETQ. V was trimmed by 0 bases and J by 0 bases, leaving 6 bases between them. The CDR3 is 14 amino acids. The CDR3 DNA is TGCGCCAGCAGCTTGGAATTAATGAACACTGAAGCTTTCTTT. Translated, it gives CASSLELMNTEAFF.

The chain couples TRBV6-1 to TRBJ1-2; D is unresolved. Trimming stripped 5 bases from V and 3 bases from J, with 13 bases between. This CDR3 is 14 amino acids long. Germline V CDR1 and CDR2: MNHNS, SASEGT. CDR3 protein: CASSYDSQYYGYTF. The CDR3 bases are TGTGCCAGCAGTTATGACTCGCAGTACTATGGCTACACCTTC.

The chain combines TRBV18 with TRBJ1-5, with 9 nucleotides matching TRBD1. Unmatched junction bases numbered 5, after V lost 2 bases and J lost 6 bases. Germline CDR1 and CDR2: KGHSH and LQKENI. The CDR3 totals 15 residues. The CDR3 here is CASSPSQGQGQPQHF. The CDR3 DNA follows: TGTGCCAGCTCACCAAGCCAGGGACAGGGTCAGCCCCAGCATTTT.

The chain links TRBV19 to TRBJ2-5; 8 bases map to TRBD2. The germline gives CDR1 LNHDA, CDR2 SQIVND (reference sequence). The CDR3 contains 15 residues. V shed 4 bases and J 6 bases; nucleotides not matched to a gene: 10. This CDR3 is CASSSTGLDDQTQYF. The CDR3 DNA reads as TGTGCCAGTAGTAGCACGGGACTAGATGATCAGACCCAGTACTTC.

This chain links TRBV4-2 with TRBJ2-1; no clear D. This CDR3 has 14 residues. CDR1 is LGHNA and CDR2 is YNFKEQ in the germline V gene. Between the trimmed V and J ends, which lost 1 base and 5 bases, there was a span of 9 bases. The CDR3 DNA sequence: TGTGCCAGCAGCCAAGCCGATAGGGACAATGAGCAGTTCTTC. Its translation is CASSQADRDNEQFF.